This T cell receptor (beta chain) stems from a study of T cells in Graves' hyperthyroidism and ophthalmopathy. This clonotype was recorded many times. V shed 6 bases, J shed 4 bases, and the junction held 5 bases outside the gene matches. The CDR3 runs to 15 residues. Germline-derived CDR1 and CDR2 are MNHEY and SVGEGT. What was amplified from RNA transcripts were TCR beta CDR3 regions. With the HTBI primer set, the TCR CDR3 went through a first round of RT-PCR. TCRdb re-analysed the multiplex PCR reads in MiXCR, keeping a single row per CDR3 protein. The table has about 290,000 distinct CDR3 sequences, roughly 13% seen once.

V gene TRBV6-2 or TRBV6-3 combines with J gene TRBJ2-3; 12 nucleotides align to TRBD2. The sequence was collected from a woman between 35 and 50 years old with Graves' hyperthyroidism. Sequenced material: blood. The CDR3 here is CASRRLAGEPDTQYF. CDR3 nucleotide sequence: TGTGCCAGCAGACGACTAGCGGGGGAACCAGATACGCAGTATTTT.